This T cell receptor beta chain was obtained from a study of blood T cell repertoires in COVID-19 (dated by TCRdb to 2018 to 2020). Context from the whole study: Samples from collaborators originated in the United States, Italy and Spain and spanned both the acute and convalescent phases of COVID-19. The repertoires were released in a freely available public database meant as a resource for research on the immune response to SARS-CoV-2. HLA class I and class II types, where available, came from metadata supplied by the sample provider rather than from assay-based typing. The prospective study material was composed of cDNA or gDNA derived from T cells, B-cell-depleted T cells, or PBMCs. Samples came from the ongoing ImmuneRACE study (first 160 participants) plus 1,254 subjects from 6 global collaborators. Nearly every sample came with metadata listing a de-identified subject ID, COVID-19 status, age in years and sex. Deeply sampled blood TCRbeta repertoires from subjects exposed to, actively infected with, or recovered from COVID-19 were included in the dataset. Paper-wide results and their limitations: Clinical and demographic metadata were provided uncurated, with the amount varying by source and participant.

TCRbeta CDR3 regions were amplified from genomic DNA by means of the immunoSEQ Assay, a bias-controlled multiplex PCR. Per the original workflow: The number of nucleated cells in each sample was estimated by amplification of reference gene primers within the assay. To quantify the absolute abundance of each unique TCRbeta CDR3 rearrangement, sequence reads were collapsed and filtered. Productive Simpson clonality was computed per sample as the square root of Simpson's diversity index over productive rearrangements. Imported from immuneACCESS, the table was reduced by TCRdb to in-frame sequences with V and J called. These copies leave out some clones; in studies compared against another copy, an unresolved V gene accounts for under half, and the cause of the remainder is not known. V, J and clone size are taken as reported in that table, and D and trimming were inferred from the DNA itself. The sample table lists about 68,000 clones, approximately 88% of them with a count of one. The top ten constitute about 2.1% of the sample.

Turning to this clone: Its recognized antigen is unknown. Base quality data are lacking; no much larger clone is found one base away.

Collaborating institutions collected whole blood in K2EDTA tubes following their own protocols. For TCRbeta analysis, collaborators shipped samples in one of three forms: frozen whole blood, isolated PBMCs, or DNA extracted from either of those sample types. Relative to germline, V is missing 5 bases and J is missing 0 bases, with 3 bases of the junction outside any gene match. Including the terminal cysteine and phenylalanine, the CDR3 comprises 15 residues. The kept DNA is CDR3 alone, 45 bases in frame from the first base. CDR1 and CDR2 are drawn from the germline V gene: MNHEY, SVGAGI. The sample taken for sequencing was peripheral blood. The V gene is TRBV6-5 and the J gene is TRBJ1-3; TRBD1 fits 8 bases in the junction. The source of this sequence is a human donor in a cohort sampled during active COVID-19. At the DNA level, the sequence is TGTGCCAGCAGTAACGGACAGGGCTCTGGAAACACCATATATTTT. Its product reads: CASSNGQGSGNTIYF.